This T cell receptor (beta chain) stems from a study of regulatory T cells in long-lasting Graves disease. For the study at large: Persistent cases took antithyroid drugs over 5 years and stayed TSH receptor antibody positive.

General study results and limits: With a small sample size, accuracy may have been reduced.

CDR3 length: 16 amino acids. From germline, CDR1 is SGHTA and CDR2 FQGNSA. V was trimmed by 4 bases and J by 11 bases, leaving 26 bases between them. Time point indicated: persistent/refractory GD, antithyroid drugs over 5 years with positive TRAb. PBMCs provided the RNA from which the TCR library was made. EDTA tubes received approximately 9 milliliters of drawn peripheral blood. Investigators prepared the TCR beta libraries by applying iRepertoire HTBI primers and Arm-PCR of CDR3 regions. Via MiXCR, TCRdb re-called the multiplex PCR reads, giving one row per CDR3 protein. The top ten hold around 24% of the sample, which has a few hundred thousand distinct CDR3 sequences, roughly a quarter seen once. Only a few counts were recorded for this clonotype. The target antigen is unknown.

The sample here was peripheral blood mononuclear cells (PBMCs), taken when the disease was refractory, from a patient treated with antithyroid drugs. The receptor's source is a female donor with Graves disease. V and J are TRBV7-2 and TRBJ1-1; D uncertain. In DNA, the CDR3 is TGTGCCAGCAGCTCGGTCCGGGAGCTAGCAGTCGGAGTTGCTTTCTTT. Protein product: CASSSVRELAVGVAFF. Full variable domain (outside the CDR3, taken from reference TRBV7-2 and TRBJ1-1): GAGVSQSPSNKVTEKGKDVELRCDPISGHTALYWYRQSLGQGLEFLIYFQGNSAPDKSGLPSDRFSAERTGGSVSTLTIQRTQQEDSAVYLCASSSVRELAVGVAFFGQGTRLTVV.